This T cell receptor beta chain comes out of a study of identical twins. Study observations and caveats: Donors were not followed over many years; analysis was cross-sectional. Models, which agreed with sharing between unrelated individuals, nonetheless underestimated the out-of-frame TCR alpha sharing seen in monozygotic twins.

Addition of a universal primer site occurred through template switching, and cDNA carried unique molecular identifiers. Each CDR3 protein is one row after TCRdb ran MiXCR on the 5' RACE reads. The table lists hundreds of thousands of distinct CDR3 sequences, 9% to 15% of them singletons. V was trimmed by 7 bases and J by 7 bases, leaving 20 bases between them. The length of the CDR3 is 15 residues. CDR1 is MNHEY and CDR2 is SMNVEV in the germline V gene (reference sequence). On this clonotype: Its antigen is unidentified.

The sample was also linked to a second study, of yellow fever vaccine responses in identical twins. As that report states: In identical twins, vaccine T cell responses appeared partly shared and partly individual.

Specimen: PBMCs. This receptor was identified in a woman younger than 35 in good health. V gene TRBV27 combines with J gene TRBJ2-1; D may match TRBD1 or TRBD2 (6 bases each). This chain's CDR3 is CASTPWGAGENEQFF. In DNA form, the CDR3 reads TGTGCCAGCACTCCATGGGGGGCCGGGGAAAATGAGCAGTTCTTC.